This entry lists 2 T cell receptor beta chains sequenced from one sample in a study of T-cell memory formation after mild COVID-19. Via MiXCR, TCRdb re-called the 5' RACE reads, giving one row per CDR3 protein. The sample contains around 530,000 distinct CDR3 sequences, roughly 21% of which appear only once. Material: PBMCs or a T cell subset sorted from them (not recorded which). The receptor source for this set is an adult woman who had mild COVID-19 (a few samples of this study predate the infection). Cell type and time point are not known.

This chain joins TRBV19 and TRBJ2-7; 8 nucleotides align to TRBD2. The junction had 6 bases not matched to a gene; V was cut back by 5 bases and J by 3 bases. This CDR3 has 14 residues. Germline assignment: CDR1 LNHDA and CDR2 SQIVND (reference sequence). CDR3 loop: CASSGSGTFYEQYF. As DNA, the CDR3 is TGTGCCAGTAGTGGTAGCGGGACCTTCTACGAGCAGTACTTC. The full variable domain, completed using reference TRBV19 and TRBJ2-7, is DGGITQSPKYLFRKEGQNVTLSCEQNLNHDAMYWYRQDPGQGLRLIYYSQIVNDFQKGDIAEGYSVSREKKESFPLTVTSAQKNPTAFYLCASSGSGTFYEQYFGPGTRLTVT.

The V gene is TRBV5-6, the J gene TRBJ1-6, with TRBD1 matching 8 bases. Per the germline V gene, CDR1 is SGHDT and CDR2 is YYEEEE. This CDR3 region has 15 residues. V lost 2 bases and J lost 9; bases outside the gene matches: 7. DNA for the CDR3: TGTGCCAGCAGCTTAGGGGCAGGGGGCCTTTCACCCCTCCACTTT. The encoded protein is CASSLGAGGLSPLHF.